This is a list of T cell receptor beta chains from one sample in a study of blood T cells in healthy people across ages. TCRdb used MiXCR to reprocess the 5' RACE reads, holding one entry per CDR3 protein. Among approximately 1.5 million distinct CDR3 sequences listed, roughly 43% were seen once. The sample was blood. Receptors originate from a young woman in good health. Each CDR3 is given with its conserved first and last residue. A D gene is named only where the DNA matches it firmly. Size tells how often a clone was seen (once, few, many) or the class of an expanded clone, and some rows leave it out.

v_call: TRBV5-1; clone_size: few; d_call: .; j_call: TRBJ2-3; cdr3_nt: TGCGCCAGCAGCAAAGGACAGACAACTAGCACAGATACGCAGTATTTT; cdr3_aa: CASSKGQTTSTDTQYF
v_call: TRBV6-5; clone_size: .; d_call: TRBD1; j_call: TRBJ1-2; cdr3_nt: TGTGCCAGCAGTTACTCTTCGGGACAGGGCTTTGGCTACACCTTC; cdr3_aa: CASSYSSGQGFGYTF
v_call: TRBV27; clone_size: .; d_call: .; j_call: TRBJ2-7; cdr3_nt: TGTGCCAGCAGGGGAGCCCTAGCCTCCTCCTACGAGCAGTACTTC; cdr3_aa: CASRGALASSYEQYF
v_call: TRBV2; clone_size: many; d_call: .; j_call: TRBJ1-5; cdr3_nt: TGTGCCAGCAGCGGACAGAGCAATCAGCCCCAGCATTTT; cdr3_aa: CASSGQSNQPQHF
v_call: TRBV5-1; clone_size: .; d_call: TRBD2; j_call: TRBJ2-7; cdr3_nt: TGCGCCAGCAGCTTGGACGCTAGCGGGAGAAAATACGAGCAGTACTTC; cdr3_aa: CASSLDASGRKYEQYF
v_call: TRBV27; clone_size: few; d_call: TRBD2; j_call: TRBJ2-1; cdr3_nt: TGTGCCAGCAGTTTAGGGCTAGCGGGAGCGTTAGCCTACAATGAGCAGTTCTTC; cdr3_aa: CASSLGLAGALAYNEQFF
v_call: TRBV25-1; clone_size: many; d_call: .; j_call: TRBJ2-5; cdr3_nt: TGTGCCAGCAGTGAATCAGGAGGCCGACAAGAGACCCAGTACTTC; cdr3_aa: CASSESGGRQETQYF
v_call: TRBV6-5; clone_size: few; d_call: .; j_call: TRBJ2-7; cdr3_nt: TGTGCCAGCAGACCCCTCTCAGCGGGTAGCTCCTACGAGCAGTACTTC; cdr3_aa: CASRPLSAGSSYEQYF
v_call: TRBV4-1; clone_size: .; d_call: TRBD2; j_call: TRBJ2-7; cdr3_nt: TGCGCCAGCAGCCAAGTGTCGGCTAGCGGGGGCTACGAGCAGTACTTC; cdr3_aa: CASSQVSASGGYEQYF
v_call: TRBV7-8; clone_size: .; d_call: TRBD1; j_call: TRBJ1-5; cdr3_nt: TGTGCCAGCAGCTGGAGGACAGGGGGCCGCAATCAGCCCCAGCATTTT; cdr3_aa: CASSWRTGGRNQPQHF
v_call: TRBV4-2; clone_size: .; d_call: TRBD2; j_call: TRBJ2-2; cdr3_nt: TGTGCCAGCAGCCAACCTACTAGCGAGGACTACACCGGGGCACTGTTTTTT; cdr3_aa: CASSQPTSEDYTGALFF
v_call: TRBV15; clone_size: .; d_call: .; j_call: TRBJ2-3; cdr3_nt: TGTGCCACTTCTAAACAGAGCACAGATACGCAGTATTTT; cdr3_aa: CATSKQSTDTQYF
v_call: TRBV6-5; clone_size: few; d_call: .; j_call: TRBJ1-2; cdr3_nt: TGTGCCAGCAGTTATGGTCCAGGGCAGGGCTATGGCTACACCTTC; cdr3_aa: CASSYGPGQGYGYTF
v_call: TRBV20-1; clone_size: few; d_call: .; j_call: TRBJ2-5; cdr3_nt: TGCAGGAGGGGTTCCCACTCTACAGGTGCAGAGACCCAGTACTTC; cdr3_aa: CRRGSHSTGAETQYF
v_call: TRBV7-2; clone_size: .; d_call: .; j_call: TRBJ2-1; cdr3_nt: TGTGCCAGCACCCAAACTTCCTACAATGAGCAGTTCTTC; cdr3_aa: CASTQTSYNEQFF
v_call: TRBV20-1; clone_size: few; d_call: TRBD2; j_call: TRBJ2-1; cdr3_nt: TGCAGTGCTAGAGATTTCACTAGCGGGAGTCCGAATGAGCAGTTCTTC; cdr3_aa: CSARDFTSGSPNEQFF